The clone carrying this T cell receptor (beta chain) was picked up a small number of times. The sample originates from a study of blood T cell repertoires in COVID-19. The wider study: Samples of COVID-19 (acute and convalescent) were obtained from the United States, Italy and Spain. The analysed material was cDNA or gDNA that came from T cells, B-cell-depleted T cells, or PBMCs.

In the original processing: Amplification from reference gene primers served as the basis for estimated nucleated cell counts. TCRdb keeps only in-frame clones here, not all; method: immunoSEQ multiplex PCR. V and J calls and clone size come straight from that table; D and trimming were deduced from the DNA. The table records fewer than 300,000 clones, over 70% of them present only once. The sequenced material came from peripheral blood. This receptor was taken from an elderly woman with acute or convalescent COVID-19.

Here the CDR3 reads CASSIRTANYGYTF. In nucleotides, the CDR3 is TGTGCCAGCAGCATAAGGACAGCTAACTATGGCTACACCTTC. The chain employs TRBV9 and TRBJ1-2, with D possibly being TRBD1 (6 bases). The CDR3 has 14 amino acids. Germline assignment: CDR1 SGDLS and CDR2 YYNGEE. Trimming shortened V by 4 bases and J by 0 bases, and 10 bases separated the two germline ends.